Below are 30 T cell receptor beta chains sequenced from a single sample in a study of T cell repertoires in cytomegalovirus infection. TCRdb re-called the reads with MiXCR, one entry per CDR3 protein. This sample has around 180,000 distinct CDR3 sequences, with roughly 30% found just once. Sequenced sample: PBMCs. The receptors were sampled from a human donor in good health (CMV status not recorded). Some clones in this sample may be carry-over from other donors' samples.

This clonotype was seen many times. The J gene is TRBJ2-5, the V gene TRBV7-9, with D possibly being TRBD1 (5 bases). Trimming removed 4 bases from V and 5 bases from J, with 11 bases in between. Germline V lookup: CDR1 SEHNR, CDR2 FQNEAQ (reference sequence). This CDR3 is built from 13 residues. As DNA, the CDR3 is TGTGCCAGCAGCTCCGACAGAAGGGAGACCCAGTACTTC. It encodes CASSSDRRETQYF.

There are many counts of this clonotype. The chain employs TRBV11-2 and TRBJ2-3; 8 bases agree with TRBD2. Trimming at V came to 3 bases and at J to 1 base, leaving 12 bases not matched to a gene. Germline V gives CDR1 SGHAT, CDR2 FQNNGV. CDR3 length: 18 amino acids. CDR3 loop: CASSFPKGSGERTDTQYF. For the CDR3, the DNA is TGTGCCAGCAGCTTCCCCAAGGGTAGCGGGGAACGCACAGATACGCAGTATTTT. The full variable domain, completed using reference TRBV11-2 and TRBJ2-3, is EAGVAQSPRYKIIEKRQSVAFWCNPISGHATLYWYQQILGQGPKLLIQFQNNGVVDDSQLPKDRFSAERLKGVDSTLKIQPAKLEDSAVYLCASSFPKGSGERTDTQYFGPGTRLTVL.

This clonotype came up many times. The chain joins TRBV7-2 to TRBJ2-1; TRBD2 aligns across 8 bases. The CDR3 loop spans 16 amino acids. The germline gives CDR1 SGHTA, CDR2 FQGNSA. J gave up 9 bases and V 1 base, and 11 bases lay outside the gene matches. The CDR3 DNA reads TGTGCCAGCAGCTTAGGGACTAGCCGACGGGGGGGTGAGCAGTTCTTC. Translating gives CASSLGTSRRGGEQFF.

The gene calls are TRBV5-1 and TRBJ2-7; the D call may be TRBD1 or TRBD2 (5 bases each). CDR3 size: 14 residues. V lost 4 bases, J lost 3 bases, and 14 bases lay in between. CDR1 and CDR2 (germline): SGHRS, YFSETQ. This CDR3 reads CASSVSGTGYEQYF. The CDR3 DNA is TGCGCCAGCAGCGTCTCCGGGACGGGCTACGAGCAGTACTTC.

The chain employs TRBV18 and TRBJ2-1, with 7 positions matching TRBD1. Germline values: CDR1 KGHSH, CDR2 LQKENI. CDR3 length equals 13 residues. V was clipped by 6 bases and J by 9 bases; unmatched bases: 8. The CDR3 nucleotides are TGTGCCAGCTCGGCCGGACAGGCCATTGAGCAGTTCTTC. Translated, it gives CASSAGQAIEQFF.

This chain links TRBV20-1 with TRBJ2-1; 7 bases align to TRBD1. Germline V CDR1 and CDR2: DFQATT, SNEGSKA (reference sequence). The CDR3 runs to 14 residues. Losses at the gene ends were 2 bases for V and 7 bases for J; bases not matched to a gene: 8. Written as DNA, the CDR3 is TGCAGTGCTAGAATGGGGACAGCGAGGAATGAGCAGTTCTTC. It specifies CSARMGTARNEQFF.

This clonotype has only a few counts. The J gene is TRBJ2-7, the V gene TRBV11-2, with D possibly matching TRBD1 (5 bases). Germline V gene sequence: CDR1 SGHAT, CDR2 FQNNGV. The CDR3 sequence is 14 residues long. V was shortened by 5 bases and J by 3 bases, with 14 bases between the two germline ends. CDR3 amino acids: CASSPDSQNYEQYF. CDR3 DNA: TGTGCCAGCAGCCCCGACAGTCAAAACTACGAGCAGTACTTC.

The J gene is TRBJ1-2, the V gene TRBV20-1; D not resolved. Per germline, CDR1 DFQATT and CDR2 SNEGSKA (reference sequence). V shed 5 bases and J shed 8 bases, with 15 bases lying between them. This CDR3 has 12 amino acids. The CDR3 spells CSAADGRGGYTF. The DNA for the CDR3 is TGCAGTGCTGCCGACGGCCGGGGAGGCTACACCTTC.

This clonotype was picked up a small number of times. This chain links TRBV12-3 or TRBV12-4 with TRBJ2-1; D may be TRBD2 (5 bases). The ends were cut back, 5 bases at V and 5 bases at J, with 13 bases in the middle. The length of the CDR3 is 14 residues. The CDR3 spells CASSPPAGNNEQFF. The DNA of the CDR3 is TGTGCCAGCAGTCCCCCGGCCGGGAACAATGAGCAGTTCTTC.

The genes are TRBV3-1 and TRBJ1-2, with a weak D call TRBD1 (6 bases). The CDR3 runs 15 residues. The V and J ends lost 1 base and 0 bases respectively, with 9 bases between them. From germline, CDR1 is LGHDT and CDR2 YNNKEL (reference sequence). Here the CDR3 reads CASSQGTVANYGYTF. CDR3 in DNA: TGTGCCAGCAGCCAAGGGACAGTAGCTAACTATGGCTACACCTTC.

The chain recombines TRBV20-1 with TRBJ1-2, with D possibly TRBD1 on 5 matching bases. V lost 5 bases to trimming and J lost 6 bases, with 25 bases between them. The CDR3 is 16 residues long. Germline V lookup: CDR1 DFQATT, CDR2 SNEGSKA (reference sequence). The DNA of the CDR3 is TGCAGTGCTCGTCCCATACCGGGGACCCTAGAAAATGGCTACACCTTC. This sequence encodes CSARPIPGTLENGYTF.

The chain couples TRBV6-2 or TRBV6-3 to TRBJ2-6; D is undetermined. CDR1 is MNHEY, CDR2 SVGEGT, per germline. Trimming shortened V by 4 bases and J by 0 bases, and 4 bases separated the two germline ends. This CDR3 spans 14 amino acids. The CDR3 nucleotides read TGTGCCAGCAGTTTGATCTCTGGGGCCAACGTCCTGACTTTC. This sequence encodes CASSLISGANVLTF.

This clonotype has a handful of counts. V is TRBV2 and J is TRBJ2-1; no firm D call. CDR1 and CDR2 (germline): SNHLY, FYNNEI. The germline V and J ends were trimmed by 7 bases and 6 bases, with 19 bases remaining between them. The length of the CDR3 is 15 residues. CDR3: CASTTIPIVTNEQFF. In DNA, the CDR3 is TGTGCCAGCACTACAATCCCGATAGTCACCAATGAGCAGTTCTTC.

CDR3 sequence (DNA): TGTGCCAGCAGCCGCAGGGGGAGCAACGAGCAGTACTTC. Translation: CASSRRGSNEQYF. The chain employs TRBV7-8 and TRBJ2-7; 7 bases match TRBD1. Unmatched junction bases numbered 6, after V lost 5 bases and J lost 5 bases. Germline CDR1 SGHVS, CDR2 FQNEAQ. This CDR3 contains 13 residues.

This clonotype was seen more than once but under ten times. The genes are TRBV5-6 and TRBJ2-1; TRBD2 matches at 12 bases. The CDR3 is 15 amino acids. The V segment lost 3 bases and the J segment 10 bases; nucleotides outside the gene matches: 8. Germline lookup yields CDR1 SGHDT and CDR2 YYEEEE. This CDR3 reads CASSSSGGARGEQFF. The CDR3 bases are TGTGCCAGCAGCTCTAGCGGGGGGGCACGAGGGGAGCAGTTCTTC.

In nucleotides, the CDR3 is TGTGCCAGCAGTGCTACCACCAACTATGGCTACACCTTC. Its protein is CASSATTNYGYTF. V gene TRBV12-3 or TRBV12-4 combines with J gene TRBJ1-2; D is unclear. Trimming removed 5 bases at V and 2 bases at J, with 9 bases between. The CDR3 has 13 residues.

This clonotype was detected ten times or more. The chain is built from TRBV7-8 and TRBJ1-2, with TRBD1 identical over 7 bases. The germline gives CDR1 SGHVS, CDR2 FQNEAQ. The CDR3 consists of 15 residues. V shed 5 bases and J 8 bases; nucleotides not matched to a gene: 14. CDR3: CASSPRDRAVLGYTF. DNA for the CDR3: TGTGCCAGCAGCCCTCGAGACAGGGCCGTTCTAGGCTACACCTTC.

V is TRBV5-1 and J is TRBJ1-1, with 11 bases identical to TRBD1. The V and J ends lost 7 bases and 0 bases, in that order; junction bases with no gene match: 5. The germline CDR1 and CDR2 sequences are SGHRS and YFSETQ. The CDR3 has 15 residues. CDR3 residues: CASGTGGSLNTEAFF. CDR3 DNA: TGCGCCAGCGGGACAGGGGGTTCTTTGAACACTGAAGCTTTCTTT. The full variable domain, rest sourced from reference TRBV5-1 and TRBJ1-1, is KAGVTQTPRYLIKTRGQQVTLSCSPISGHRSVSWYQQTPGQGLQFLFEYFSETQRNKGNFPGRFSGRQFSNSRSEMNVSTLELGDSALYLCASGTGGSLNTEAFFGQGTRLTVV.

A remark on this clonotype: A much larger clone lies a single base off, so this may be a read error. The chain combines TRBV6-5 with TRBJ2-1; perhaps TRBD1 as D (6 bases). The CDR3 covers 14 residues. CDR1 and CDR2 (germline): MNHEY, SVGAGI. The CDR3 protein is CGSSPTLGAGEQFF. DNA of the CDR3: TGTGGCAGCAGCCCCACCTTGGGGGCGGGTGAGCAGTTCTTC.

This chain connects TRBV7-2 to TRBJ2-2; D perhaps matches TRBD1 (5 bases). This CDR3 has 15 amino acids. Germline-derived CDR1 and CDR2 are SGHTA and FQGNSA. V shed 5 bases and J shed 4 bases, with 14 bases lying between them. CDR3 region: CASSGRQGATGELFF. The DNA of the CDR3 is TGTGCCAGCAGCGGTCGACAAGGGGCCACCGGGGAGCTGTTTTTT.

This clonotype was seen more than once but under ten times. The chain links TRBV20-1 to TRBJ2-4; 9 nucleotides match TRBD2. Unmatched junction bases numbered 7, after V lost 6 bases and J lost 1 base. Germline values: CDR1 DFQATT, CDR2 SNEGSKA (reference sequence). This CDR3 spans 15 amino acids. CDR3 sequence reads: CSARGGGAAKNIQYF. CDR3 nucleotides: TGCAGTGCCCGTGGCGGGGGGGCGGCCAAAAACATTCAGTACTTC.

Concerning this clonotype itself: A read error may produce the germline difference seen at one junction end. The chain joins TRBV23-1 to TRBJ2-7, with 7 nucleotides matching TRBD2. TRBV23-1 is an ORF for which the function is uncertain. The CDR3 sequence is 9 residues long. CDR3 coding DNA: TGCGCCATGGGTAACGGGAGGCGTTTC. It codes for CAMGNGRRF.

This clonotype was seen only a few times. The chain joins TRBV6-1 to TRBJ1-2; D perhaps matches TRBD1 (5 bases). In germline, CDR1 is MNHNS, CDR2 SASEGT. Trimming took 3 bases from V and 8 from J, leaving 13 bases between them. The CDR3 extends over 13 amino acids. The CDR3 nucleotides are TGTGCCAGCAGTGATCCTCAGGGAAGGGGCTACACCTTC. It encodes CASSDPQGRGYTF.

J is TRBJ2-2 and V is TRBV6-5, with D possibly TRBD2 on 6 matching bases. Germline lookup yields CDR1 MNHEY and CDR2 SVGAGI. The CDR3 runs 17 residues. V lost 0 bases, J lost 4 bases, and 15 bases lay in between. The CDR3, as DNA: TGTGCCAGCAGTTACTCAGGAGGGAGGAAAAGCACCGGGGAGCTGTTTTTT. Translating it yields CASSYSGGRKSTGELFF.

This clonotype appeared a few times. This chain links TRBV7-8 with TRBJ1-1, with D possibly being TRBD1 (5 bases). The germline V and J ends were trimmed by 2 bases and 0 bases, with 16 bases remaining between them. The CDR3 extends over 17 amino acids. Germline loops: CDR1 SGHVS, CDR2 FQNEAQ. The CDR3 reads CASSLTPLGELNTEAFF. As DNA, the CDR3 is TGTGCCAGCAGCTTAACCCCATTAGGGGAGTTGAACACTGAAGCTTTCTTT.

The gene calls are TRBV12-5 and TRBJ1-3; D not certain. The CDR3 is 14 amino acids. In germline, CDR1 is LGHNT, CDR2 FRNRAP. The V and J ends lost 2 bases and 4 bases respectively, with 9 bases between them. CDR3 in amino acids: CASGLSPVGNTIYF. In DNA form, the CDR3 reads TGTGCTAGTGGTTTGTCACCAGTGGGAAACACCATATATTTT. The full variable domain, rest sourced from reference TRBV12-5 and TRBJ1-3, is DARVTQTPRHKVTEMGQEVTMRCQPILGHNTVFWYRQTMMQGLELLAYFRNRAPLDDSGMPKDRFSAEMPDATLATLKIQPSEPRDSAVYFCASGLSPVGNTIYFGEGSWLTVV.

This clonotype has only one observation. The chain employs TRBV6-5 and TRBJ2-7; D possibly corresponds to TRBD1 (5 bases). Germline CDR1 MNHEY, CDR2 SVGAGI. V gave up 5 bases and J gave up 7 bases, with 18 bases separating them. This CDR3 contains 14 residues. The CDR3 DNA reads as TGTGCCAGCAGTCGACAGTCAACTACGGGTGAGCAGTACTTC. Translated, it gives CASSRQSTTGEQYF.

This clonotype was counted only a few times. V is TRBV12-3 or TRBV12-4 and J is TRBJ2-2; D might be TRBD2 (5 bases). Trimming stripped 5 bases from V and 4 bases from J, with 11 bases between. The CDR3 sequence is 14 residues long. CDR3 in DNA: TGTGCCAGCAGTCCCCTAGGAGGCACCGGGGAGCTGTTTTTT. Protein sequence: CASSPLGGTGELFF.

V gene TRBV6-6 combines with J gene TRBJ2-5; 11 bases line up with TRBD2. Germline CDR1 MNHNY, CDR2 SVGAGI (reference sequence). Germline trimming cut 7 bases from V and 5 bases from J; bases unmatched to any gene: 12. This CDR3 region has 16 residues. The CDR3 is CASILSGGARGETQYF. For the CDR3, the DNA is TGTGCCAGCATCCTTAGCGGGGGGGCCCGCGGGGAGACCCAGTACTTC.

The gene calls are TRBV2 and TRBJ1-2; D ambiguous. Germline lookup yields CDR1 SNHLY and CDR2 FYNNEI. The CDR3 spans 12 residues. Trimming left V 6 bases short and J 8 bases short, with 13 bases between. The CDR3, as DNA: TGTGCCAGCAGAGGTCCTCAGGAGGGCTACACCTTC. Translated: CASRGPQEGYTF. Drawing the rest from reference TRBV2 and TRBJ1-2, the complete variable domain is EPEVTQTPSHQVTQMGQEVILRCVPISNHLYFYWYRQILGQKVEFLVSFYNNEISEKSEIFDDQFSVERPDGSNFTLKIRSTKLEDSAMYFCASRGPQEGYTFGSGTRLTVV.